A single sample is the source of the 28 T cell receptor beta chains below, sequenced in a study of tumor-infiltrating lymphocytes in primary liver carcinoma. A primer in the constant region served to generate TCR beta cDNA from roughly 550 ng of total RNA. Employing slightly modified ARM-PCR, three nested multiplex PCR rounds were run, and these gave rise to the TCR beta libraries. Each of the first two PCR rounds ran about 9 cycles with TRBV1-TRBV30 forward and C-beta reverse primers. TCRdb re-called the multiplex PCR reads through MiXCR, storing one row per CDR3 protein. The sample lists fewer than 30,000 distinct CDR3 sequences, about three quarters occurring once. Each 20-30 mg portion of unsorted bulk tissue served as the source for co-extraction of RNA and DNA. Sequenced: liver tumor tissue from sampling region 3. Subset described: tumor region T3, left-lateral pole. The receptors shown here come from a man aged 35-49 years with primary liver carcinoma and hepatitis B virus infection.

This clonotype was seen more than once but under ten times. A much larger clone lies one base from this, so it may be a read error. The chain uses TRBV28 and TRBJ2-7, with 8 bases that match TRBD2. CDR3 length equals 15 residues. Germline V gene sequence: CDR1 MDHEN, CDR2 SYDVKM. Written as DNA, the CDR3 is TGTGCCAGCAGTGAGGGGCCAGCGGGAGCCTACGGGCAGTACTTC. Its protein product is CASSEGPAGAYGQYF.

Details on this clonotype: Relative to the germline gene, one junction end is altered; a read error may explain this. The J gene is TRBJ1-1, the V gene TRBV29-1, with unresolved D. From germline, CDR1 is SQVTM and CDR2 ANQGSEA. The CDR3 sequence is 12 residues long. The CDR3 coding sequence is TGCAGCGTTGATCAAGGGCAGTCTGTAGCTGTCTTT. Residues: CSVDQGQSVAVF.

As to this clonotype: The CDR3 does not close with the conserved phenylalanine or tryptophan, likely indicating a read error. No DNA is shown, since the ends of the CDR3 on it are uncertain; the CDR3 is the one TCRdb lists. The rearrangement joins TRBV10-3 to TRBJ1-2. Germline V gene sequence: CDR1 ENHRY, CDR2 SYGVKD. The CDR3 spans 13 residues, counting both ends. CDR3 in amino acids: CAIGWSGNYGYIY.

Comments on this clonotype: A read error may account for a junction end that differs from germline. The J gene is TRBJ2-7, the V gene TRBV4-2; TRBD2 matches 16 bases. Germline values: CDR1 LGHNA, CDR2 YNFKEQ. The CDR3 runs to 18 residues. The CDR3 nucleotides read TGTGTCAGCAGAGGAAAACCGGGACTAGCGGGAGGGCCACACGTGCAGAACTTC. Its translation is CVSRGKPGLAGGPHVQNF.

In the case of this clonotype: Lacking the conserved final phenylalanine or tryptophan, this CDR3 likely reflects a read error. This sequence joins TRBV6-1 and TRBJ1-2; D not resolved. There are 16 residues in the CDR3. CDR1 is MNHNS and CDR2 is SASEGT in the germline V gene. CDR3 in amino acids: CASSEGVGRPDYGYTL. In DNA form, the CDR3 reads TGTGCTAGCAGTGAAGGTGTCGGCAGACCTGATTATGGCTACACCTTG.

A remark on this clonotype: One end of the junction fails to match germline, which may point to a read error. The chain carries TRBV5-1 and TRBJ2-1; D is tentatively TRBD1 or TRBD2 (5 bases each). This CDR3 comprises 11 residues. The germline V gene has CDR1 SGHRS and CDR2 YFSETQ. CDR3 loop: CASNLTADEFF. The CDR3 DNA follows: TGCGCCAGCAACTTGACAGCGGACGAGTTCTTC. Based on the CDR3 plus reference TRBV5-1 and TRBJ2-1, the full variable domain is KAGVTQTPRYLIKTRGQQVTLSCSPISGHRSVSWYQQTPGQGLQFLFEYFSETQRNKGNFPGRFSGRQFSNSRSEMNVSTLELGDSALYLCASNLTADEFFGPGTRLTVL.

As to this clonotype: Sequence at one end of the junction differs from germline and may be a read error. The V and J genes are TRBV11-2 and TRBJ2-7, with TRBD1 identical over 9 bases. CDR3 length equals 16 residues. CDR1 SGHAT and CDR2 FQNNGV come from the germline V gene. DNA for the CDR3: TGTGCCAGTAGCTTCATACAGGGGGCCTTACATAACGAGCAATACTTC. It is translated as CASSFIQGALHNEQYF.

This clonotype was seen ten or more times. A much more abundant neighbour one base away suggests this may be a read error. V is TRBV29-1 and J is TRBJ2-1; 11 positions match TRBD2. Germline V lookup: CDR1 SQVTM, CDR2 ANQGSEA. This CDR3 is 12 amino acids long. Trimming cost V 7 bases and J 8 bases; bases outside gene matches: 4. Written as DNA, the CDR3 is TGCAGCGCCCGACTAGCGGGATATGAGCAGTTCTTC. Translation gives CSARLAGYEQFF.

This clonotype occurred once. A much larger clone is a single base away; this may be a read error. The rearrangement uses TRBV7-2 and TRBJ1-1; D is perhaps TRBD1 (5 bases). Germline CDR1 and CDR2: SGHTA and FQGNSA. The CDR3 sequence is 12 residues long. The chain's CDR3 is CAISLEGLRAFF. In nucleotides, the CDR3 is TGTGCCATCAGCTTAGAGGGACTACGTGCTTTCTTT.

This chain links TRBV7-8 with TRBJ1-2; D remains unclear. Between the trimmed V and J ends, which lost 11 bases and 7 bases, there was a span of 26 bases. CDR1 is SGHVS, CDR2 FQNEAQ, per germline. The CDR3 loop spans 15 amino acids. The CDR3 reads CAYSLSSLLAFGYTF. DNA of the CDR3: TGTGCCTACAGCTTAAGTTCCCTATTGGCCTTTGGCTACACCTTC. The variable domain in full, completed from reference TRBV7-8 and TRBJ1-2, reads GAGVSQSPRYKVAKRGQDVALRCDPISGHVSLFWYQQALGQGPEFLTYFQNEAQLDKSGLPSDRFFAERPEGSVSTLKIQRTQQEDSAVYLCAYSLSSLLAFGYTFGSGTRLTVV.

In its sample, this clonotype is large. The chain joins TRBV11-2 to TRBJ1-1, with D maybe TRBD1 (5 bases). The CDR3 loop spans 13 amino acids. The germline V gene encodes CDR1 SGHAT and CDR2 FQNNGV. Trimming removed 6 bases from V and 5 bases from J, with 13 bases in between. The CDR3 DNA reads as TGTGCCAGCAGGTGGGGGGGAAGGACTGAAGCTTTCTTT. Protein product: CASRWGGRTEAFF.

Comment on this clonotype: It is likely a read error, because the conserved phenylalanine at the end of the CDR3 is missing. The chain recombines TRBV5-1 with TRBJ2-7; D gene uncertain. The CDR3 totals 15 residues. Germline V gene lookup returns CDR1 SGHRS and CDR2 YFSETQ. Trimming shortened V by 0 bases and J by 3 bases, and 13 bases separated the two germline ends. The CDR3 loop is CASSLASEWGYEQYL. DNA for the CDR3: TGCGCCAGCAGCTTGGCCAGCGAGTGGGGCTACGAGCAGTACTTA.

Comments on this clonotype: Its ends do not fully match the called genes, so a read error is possible. The rearrangement joins TRBV6-1 to TRBJ2-7; the D gene is possibly TRBD1 (6 bases). CDR1 MNHNS and CDR2 SASEGT come from the germline V gene. The CDR3 is 13 amino acids. Written as DNA, the CDR3 is TGTGTCAGCAGTGAAAACAGGGAAAGCGAGCAGTACTTC. Encoded protein: CVSSENRESEQYF.

Regarding this clonotype: It is likely a read error, because the conserved phenylalanine at the end of the CDR3 is missing. V and J are TRBV11-2 and TRBJ2-1, with D possibly TRBD2 on 5 matching bases. This CDR3 contains 15 residues. V was cut by 5 bases and J by 13 bases, with 24 bases left in between. From germline, CDR1 is SGHAT and CDR2 FQNNGV. This CDR3 is CASSPQRKGLGEQFY. The DNA of the CDR3 is TGTGCCAGCAGCCCCCAGCGGAAGGGATTGGGTGAACAGTTCTAC.

The genes are TRBV5-4 and TRBJ2-5; a weak D match, TRBD2 (7 bases). The CDR3 spans 16 residues. V was shortened by 0 bases and J by 2 bases, with 14 bases between the two germline ends. Germline CDR1 is SGHNT and CDR2 is YYREEE (reference sequence). The CDR3 is CASSLVGGGQQETQYF. DNA of the CDR3: TGTGCCAGCAGCTTGGTTGGCGGGGGCCAACAAGAGACCCAGTACTTC.

With regard to this clonotype: Germline is not matched at one junction end, which may reflect a read error. The chain carries TRBV5-4 and TRBJ2-7; perhaps TRBD1 as D (5 bases). The J call may be faulty, since TRBJ2-1 better matches the DNA end. The CDR3 is 13 amino acids. From germline, CDR1 is SGHNT and CDR2 YYREEE (reference sequence). The CDR3 loop is CAGSQTPGNEQFF. In DNA form, the CDR3 reads TGTGCCGGCAGCCAGACACCAGGGAACGAGCAGTTCTTC.

This clonotype was found many times. The chain links TRBV20-1 to TRBJ1-3, with D unresolved. Germline CDR1 and CDR2: DFQATT and SNEGSKA (reference sequence). The CDR3 has 11 residues. The ends were cut back, 3 bases at V and 2 bases at J, with 2 bases in the middle. The CDR3 loop is CSARTGNTIYF. CDR3 nucleotide sequence: TGCAGTGCTAGGACTGGAAACACCATATATTTT.

Remarks on this clonotype: A much larger clone is a single base away; this may be a read error. This chain joins TRBV10-3 and TRBJ2-7; 8 bases agree with TRBD1. Germline V gene data show CDR1 as ENHRY and CDR2 as SYGVKD. This CDR3 is built from 15 residues. V lost 4 bases and J lost 3; bases outside the gene matches: 8. CDR3 loop: CAISVLGQEDYEQYF. As DNA, the CDR3 is TGTGCCATCAGTGTTTTGGGACAGGAGGACTACGAGCAGTACTTC.

For this clonotype: A read error may produce the germline difference seen at one junction end. The rearrangement joins TRBV10-3 to TRBJ2-7; 14 positions agree with TRBD2. CDR3 size: 19 residues. Germline CDR1 is ENHRY and CDR2 is SYGVKD. The chain's CDR3 is CTITKRSGLAGVFSYEQYF. The CDR3 DNA is TGTACCATCACCAAACGATCGGGACTAGCGGGAGTCTTCTCCTACGAGCAGTACTTC.

In the case of this clonotype: The conserved phenylalanine or tryptophan is not found at the CDR3 terminus, so this likely reflects a read error. The V gene is TRBV4-1, the J gene TRBJ2-7; D may be TRBD2 (6 bases). The V gene lost 0 bases and the J gene lost 8 bases, with 20 bases spanning the gap. This CDR3 is 16 amino acids long. CDR1 and CDR2 (germline): MGHRA, YSYEKL. CDR3 in amino acids: CASSQEVGTGKYKQYS. CDR3 nucleotides: TGCGCCAGCAGCCAAGAAGTAGGGACTGGGAAGTACAAGCAGTACTCC.

By proportion, this clonotype is medium-sized. DNA for the CDR3: TGTGCCAGCAGCCGACCCGGGATTCCTGTCTACGAGCAGTACTTC. Residues: CASSRPGIPVYEQYF. The chain recombines TRBV6-2 or TRBV6-3 with TRBJ2-7; possibly TRBD2 for D (5 bases). V lost 6 bases, J lost 3 bases, and 18 bases lay in between. Germline assignment: CDR1 MNHEY and CDR2 SVGEGT. This CDR3 has 15 amino acids.

As to this clonotype: Its ends do not fully match the called genes, so a read error is possible. J is TRBJ2-3 and V is TRBV4-1; D is uncertain. This CDR3 region has 13 residues. Germline V gene sequence: CDR1 MGHRA, CDR2 YSYEKL. This chain's CDR3 is CASEPVRGDTQYF. In DNA, the CDR3 is TGCGCCAGCGAACCAGTTCGTGGAGATACGCAATATTTT.

Concerning this clonotype: The missing conserved phenylalanine or tryptophan at the end of this CDR3 makes a read error likely. The chain is built from TRBV20-1 and TRBJ2-4; 11 bases match TRBD2. Per the germline V gene, CDR1 is DFQATT and CDR2 is SNEGSKA (reference sequence). The CDR3 contains 16 residues. The CDR3 nucleotides read TGCAGTGCTAAGGGACTAGCGGAGCTAGCCAAAAGCATTCAGTACTAC. It specifies CSAKGLAELAKSIQYY.

This chain links TRBV9 with TRBJ2-1; 10 bases fit TRBD1. This CDR3 comprises 16 residues. V gave up 0 bases and J gave up 6 bases; unmatched junction bases: 6. CDR1 SGDLS and CDR2 YYNGEE come from the germline V gene. This chain's CDR3 is CASSVEGTGAGNEQFF. The CDR3 DNA follows: TGTGCCAGCAGCGTAGAGGGGACAGGGGCCGGCAATGAGCAGTTCTTC.

As regards this clonotype: The missing conserved phenylalanine or tryptophan at the end of this CDR3 makes a read error likely. This chain uses TRBV6-1 with TRBJ2-7; D may be TRBD2 (5 bases). CDR3 length equals 13 residues. Trimming pared 6 bases from V and 1 base from J, leaving 10 bases between. The germline gives CDR1 MNHNS, CDR2 SASEGT. The CDR3 DNA is TGTGCCAGCAGGGAGCGGAGATCCTACGAGCAGTACATC. Protein: CASRERRSYEQYI.

In this sample, this clonotype turned up a few times. One junction end disagrees with the germline gene, perhaps due to a read error. This chain joins TRBV4-1 and TRBJ2-3; D might be TRBD2 (5 bases). The CDR3 totals 15 residues. Germline CDR1 MGHRA, CDR2 YSYEKL. CDR3 protein: CAGSQVAGATDTQYF. CDR3 DNA sequence: TGCGCCGGCAGCCAAGTCGCGGGCGCCACAGATACGCAGTATTTT.

This chain uses TRBV20-1 with TRBJ2-5; possible D gene TRBD2, 7 bases. The CDR3 sequence is 14 residues long. Trimming left V 1 base short and J 5 bases short, with 14 bases between. Germline-derived CDR1 and CDR2 are DFQATT and SNEGSKA (reference sequence). Written as DNA, the CDR3 is TGCAGTGCTAGAGCGAACGGGGGGCGTGAGACCCAGTACTTC. Residues: CSARANGGRETQYF.

This clonotype was recorded many times. The J gene is TRBJ2-6, the V gene TRBV20-1; 10 bases align to TRBD2. This CDR3 is 13 amino acids long. Germline CDR1 is DFQATT and CDR2 is SNEGSKA (reference sequence). The CDR3 sequence is CSASSGSANVLTF. Here the CDR3 DNA reads TGCAGCGCTTCTAGCGGGAGTGCCAACGTCCTGACTTTC.